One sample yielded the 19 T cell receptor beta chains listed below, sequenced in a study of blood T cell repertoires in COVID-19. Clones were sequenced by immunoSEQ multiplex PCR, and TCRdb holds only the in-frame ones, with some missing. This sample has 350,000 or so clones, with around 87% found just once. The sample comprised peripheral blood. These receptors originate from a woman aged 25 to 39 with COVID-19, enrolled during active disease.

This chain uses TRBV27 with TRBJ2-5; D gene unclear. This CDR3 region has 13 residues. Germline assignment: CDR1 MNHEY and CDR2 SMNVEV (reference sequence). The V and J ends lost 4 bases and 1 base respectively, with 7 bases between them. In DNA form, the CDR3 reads TGTGCCAGCAGTTACAAATCCCAAGAGACCCAGTACTTC. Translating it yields CASSYKSQETQYF.

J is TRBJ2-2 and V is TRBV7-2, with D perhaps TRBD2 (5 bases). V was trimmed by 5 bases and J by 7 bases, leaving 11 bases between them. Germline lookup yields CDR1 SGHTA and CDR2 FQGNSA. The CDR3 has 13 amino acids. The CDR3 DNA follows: TGTGCCAGCAGCCGAGGGATTGTCGGGGAGCTGTTTTTT. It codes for CASSRGIVGELFF.

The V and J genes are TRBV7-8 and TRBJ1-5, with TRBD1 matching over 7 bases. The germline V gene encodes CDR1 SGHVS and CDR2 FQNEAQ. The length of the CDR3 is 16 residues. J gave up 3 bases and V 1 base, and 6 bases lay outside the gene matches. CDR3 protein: CASSLVPTGSNQPQHF. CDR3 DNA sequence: TGTGCCAGCAGCTTAGTACCGACAGGGTCCAATCAGCCCCAGCATTTT.

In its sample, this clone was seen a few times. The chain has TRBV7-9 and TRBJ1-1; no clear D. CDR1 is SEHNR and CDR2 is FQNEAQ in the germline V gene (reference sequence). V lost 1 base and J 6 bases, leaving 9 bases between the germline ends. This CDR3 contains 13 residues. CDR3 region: CASSLGGKAEAFF. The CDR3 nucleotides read TGTGCCAGCAGCTTAGGAGGGAAAGCTGAAGCTTTCTTT.

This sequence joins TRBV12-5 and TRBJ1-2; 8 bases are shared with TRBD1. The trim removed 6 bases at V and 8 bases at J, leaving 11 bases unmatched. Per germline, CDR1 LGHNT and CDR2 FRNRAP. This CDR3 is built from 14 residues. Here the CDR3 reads CASGAGTGLAGYTF. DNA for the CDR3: TGTGCTAGTGGCGCAGGGACAGGCCTGGCGGGCTACACCTTC.

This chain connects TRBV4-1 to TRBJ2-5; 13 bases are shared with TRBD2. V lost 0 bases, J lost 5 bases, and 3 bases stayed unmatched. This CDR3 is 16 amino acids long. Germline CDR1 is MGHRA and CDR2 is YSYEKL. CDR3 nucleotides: TGCGCCAGCAGCCAAGAAACTAGCGGGAGGGGGGAGACCCAGTACTTC. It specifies CASSQETSGRGETQYF.

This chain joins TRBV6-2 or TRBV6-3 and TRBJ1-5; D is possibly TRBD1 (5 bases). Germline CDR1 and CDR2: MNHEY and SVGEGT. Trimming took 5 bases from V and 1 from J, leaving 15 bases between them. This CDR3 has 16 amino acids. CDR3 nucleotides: TGTGCCAGCAGTACACGCGGGGGAGGCAGCAATCAGCCCCAGCATTTT. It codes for CASSTRGGGSNQPQHF.

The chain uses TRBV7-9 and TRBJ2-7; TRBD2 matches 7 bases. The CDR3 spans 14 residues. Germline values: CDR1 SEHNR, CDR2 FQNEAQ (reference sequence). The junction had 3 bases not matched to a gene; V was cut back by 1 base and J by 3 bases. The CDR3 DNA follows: TGTGCCAGCAGCTTAGTACAGCGGGACTACGAGCAGTACTTC. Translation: CASSLVQRDYEQYF.

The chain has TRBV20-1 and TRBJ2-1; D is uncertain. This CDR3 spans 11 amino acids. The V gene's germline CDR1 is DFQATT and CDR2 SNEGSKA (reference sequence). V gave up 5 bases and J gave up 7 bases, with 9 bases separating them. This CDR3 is CSAPSENEQFF. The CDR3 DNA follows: TGCAGTGCTCCGAGCGAGAATGAGCAGTTCTTC.

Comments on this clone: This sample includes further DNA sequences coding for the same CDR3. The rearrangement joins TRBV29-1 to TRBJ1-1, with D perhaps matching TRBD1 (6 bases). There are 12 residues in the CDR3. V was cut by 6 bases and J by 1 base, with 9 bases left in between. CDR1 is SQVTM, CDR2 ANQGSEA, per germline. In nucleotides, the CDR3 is TGCAGCGTCGTACAGGGGAACACTGAAGCTTTCTTT. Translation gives CSVVQGNTEAFF.

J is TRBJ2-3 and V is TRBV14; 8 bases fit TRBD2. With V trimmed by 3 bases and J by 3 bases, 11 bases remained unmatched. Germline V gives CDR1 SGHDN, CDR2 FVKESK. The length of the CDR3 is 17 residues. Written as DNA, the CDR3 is TGTGCCAGCAGCCATATTCAACTAGCGGTTTTGACAGATACGCAGTATTTT. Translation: CASSHIQLAVLTDTQYF.

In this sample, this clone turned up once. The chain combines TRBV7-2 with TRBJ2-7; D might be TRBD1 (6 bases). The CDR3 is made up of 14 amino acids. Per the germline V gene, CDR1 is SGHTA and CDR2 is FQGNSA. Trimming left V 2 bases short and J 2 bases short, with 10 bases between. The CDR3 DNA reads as TGTGCCAGCAGCTTAAGGCAGGGGCCCTACGAGCAGTACTTC. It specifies CASSLRQGPYEQYF.

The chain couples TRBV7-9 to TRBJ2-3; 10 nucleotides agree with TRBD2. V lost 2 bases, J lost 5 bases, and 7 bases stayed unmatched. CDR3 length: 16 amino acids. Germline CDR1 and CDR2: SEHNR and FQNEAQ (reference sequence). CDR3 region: CASSLRRTSGGDTQYF. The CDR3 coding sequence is TGTGCCAGCAGCTTACGTCGGACTAGCGGCGGAGATACGCAGTATTTT.

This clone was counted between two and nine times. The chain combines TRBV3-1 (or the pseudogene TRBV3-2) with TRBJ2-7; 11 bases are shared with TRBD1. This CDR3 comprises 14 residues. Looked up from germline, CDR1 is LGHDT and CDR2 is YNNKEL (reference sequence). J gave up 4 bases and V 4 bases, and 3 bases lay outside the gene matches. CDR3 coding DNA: TGTGCCAGCAGCCTTGGACAGGGGGCTTACGAGCAGTACTTC. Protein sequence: CASSLGQGAYEQYF.

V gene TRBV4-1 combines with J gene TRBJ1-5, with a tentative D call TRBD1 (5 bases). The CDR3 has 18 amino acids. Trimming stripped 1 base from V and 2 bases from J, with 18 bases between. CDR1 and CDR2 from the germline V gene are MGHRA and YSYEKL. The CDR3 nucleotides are TGCGCCAGCAGCCAAGTCGGTGGGGCGAAAGTAGGCAATCAGCCCCAGCATTTT. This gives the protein CASSQVGGAKVGNQPQHF.

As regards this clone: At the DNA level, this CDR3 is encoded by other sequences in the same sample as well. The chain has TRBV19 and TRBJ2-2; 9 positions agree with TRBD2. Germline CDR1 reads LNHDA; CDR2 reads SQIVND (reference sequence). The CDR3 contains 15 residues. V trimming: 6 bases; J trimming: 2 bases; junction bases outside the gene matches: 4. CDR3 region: CASSPGLANTGELFF. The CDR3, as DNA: TGTGCCAGTAGCCCGGGACTAGCTAACACCGGGGAGCTGTTTTTT. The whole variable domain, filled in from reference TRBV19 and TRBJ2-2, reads DGGITQSPKYLFRKEGQNVTLSCEQNLNHDAMYWYRQDPGQGLRLIYYSQIVNDFQKGDIAEGYSVSREKKESFPLTVTSAQKNPTAFYLCASSPGLANTGELFFGEGSRLTVL.

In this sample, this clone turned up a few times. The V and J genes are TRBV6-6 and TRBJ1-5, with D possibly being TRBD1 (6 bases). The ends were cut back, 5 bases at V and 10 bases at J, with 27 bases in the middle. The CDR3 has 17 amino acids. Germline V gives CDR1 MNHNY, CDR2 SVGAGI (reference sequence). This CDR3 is CASSPTRTSHRVGPQHF. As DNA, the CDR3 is TGTGCCAGCAGTCCAACTCGTACAAGTCACAGGGTGGGTCCCCAGCATTTT.

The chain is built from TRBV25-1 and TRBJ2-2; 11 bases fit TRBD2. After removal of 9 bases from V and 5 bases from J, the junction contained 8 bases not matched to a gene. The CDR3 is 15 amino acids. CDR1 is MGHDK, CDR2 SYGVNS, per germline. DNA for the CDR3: TGTGCCAGTGTTGGAACTAGCGGGGGAACCGGGGAGCTGTTTTTT. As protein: CASVGTSGGTGELFF.

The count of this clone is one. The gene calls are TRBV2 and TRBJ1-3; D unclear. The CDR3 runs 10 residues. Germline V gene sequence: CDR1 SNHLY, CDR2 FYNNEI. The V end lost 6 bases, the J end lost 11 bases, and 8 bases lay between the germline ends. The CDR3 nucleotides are TGTGCCAGCAGGGCCCTCGCCATATATTTT. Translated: CASRALAIYF.